This entry lists 25 T cell receptor beta chains sequenced from one sample in a study of cytomegalovirus exposure and HLA in healthy donors. The PCR made use of 60 Vbeta and 13 Jbeta primers. Using immunoSEQ multiplex PCR, the repertoire was profiled, and TCRdb retains in-frame clones only, with some absent. The table has 160,000 or so clones, about four fifths seen once; the top ten hold less than 15%. Input material: PBMCs. The receptor source for this set is a woman aged 50 to 65 in good health and CMV-seronegative.

V is TRBV6-6 and J is TRBJ2-7; 13 bases line up with TRBD2. V was clipped by 5 bases and J by 4 bases; unmatched bases: 2. The CDR3 covers 14 residues. In germline, CDR1 is MNHNY, CDR2 SVGAGI (reference sequence). The CDR3 loop reads CASSRLAGGYEQYF. The DNA of the CDR3 is TGTGCCAGCAGTAGACTAGCGGGGGGATACGAGCAGTACTTC.

The genes are TRBV7-9 and TRBJ2-7, with a possible D match to TRBD2 (6 bases). The CDR3 sequence is 13 residues long. CDR1 is SEHNR, CDR2 FQNEAQ, per germline (reference sequence). Trimming took off 5 bases at V and 7 bases at J, with 15 bases between the two ends. CDR3 DNA: TGTGCCAGCAGCGGGGGGTACGTTTTGGAGCAGTACTTC. Encoded protein: CASSGGYVLEQYF.

This clone was recorded only once. V gene TRBV6-5 combines with J gene TRBJ1-2; D is unclear. CDR1 MNHEY and CDR2 SVGAGI come from the germline V gene. With 2 bases removed from V and 1 base from J, the gap between germline ends came to 8 bases. This CDR3 region has 14 residues. CDR3: CASSYASDNYGYTF. As DNA, the CDR3 is TGTGCCAGCAGTTACGCGAGTGATAACTATGGCTACACCTTC.

The chain uses TRBV30 and TRBJ2-1, with TRBD2 identical over 14 bases. V dropped 2 bases and J dropped 7; count of bases not matched to a gene: 13. The CDR3 consists of 18 residues. The germline gives CDR1 GTSNPN, CDR2 SVGIG (reference sequence). The CDR3 DNA is TGTGCCTGGAGTCATAGACAGAGCGGGACTAGCGGGAGAAATGAGCAGTTCTTC. Translated: CAWSHRQSGTSGRNEQFF.

The chain is built from TRBV19 and TRBJ1-5; 9 bases are a match to TRBD1. The germline gives CDR1 LNHDA, CDR2 SQIVND (reference sequence). The CDR3 has 14 amino acids. Trimming cost V 2 bases and J 5 bases; bases outside gene matches: 1. The CDR3 DNA sequence: TGTGCCAGTAGTATACGGGACAGGGATCAGCCCCAGCATTTT. This encodes CASSIRDRDQPQHF.

V gene TRBV2 combines with J gene TRBJ2-1; 7 positions match TRBD2. Trimming at V came to 9 bases and at J to 8 bases, leaving 13 bases not matched to a gene. The CDR3 is 14 amino acids. The germline V gene encodes CDR1 SNHLY and CDR2 FYNNEI. CDR3 in amino acids: CARLMGGGRDEQFF. The CDR3 region has the DNA TGTGCCAGGCTGATGGGGGGGGGTCGGGATGAGCAGTTCTTC.

This chain uses TRBV28 with TRBJ1-5; tentative D call: TRBD1 (6 bases). CDR1 and CDR2 from the germline V gene are MDHEN and SYDVKM. The CDR3 runs to 16 residues. Trimming shortened V by 2 bases and J by 3 bases, and 14 bases separated the two germline ends. The CDR3 loop is CASSLQEGVVNQPQHF. The CDR3 DNA sequence: TGTGCCAGCAGTTTACAAGAGGGGGTGGTCAATCAGCCCCAGCATTTT.

The sample holds one count of this clone. The chain couples TRBV28 to TRBJ2-7; TRBD1 matches 7 bases. Germline V gene sequence: CDR1 MDHEN, CDR2 SYDVKM. Losses at the gene ends were 6 bases for V and 1 base for J; bases not matched to a gene: 3. The CDR3 runs to 13 residues. CDR3 in DNA: TGTGCCAGCAGGGCAGGGGGTTCCTACGAGCAGTACTTC. Residues: CASRAGGSYEQYF.

The V and J genes are TRBV7-9 and TRBJ1-4; TRBD1 agrees at 8 bases. V was clipped by 2 bases and J by 7 bases; unmatched bases: 12. Per germline, CDR1 SEHNR and CDR2 FQNEAQ (reference sequence). CDR3 length equals 17 residues. CDR3 in DNA: TGTGCCAGCAGCTTATGGACAGGGACGATGGGGATTGAAAAACTGTTTTTT. Amino acids: CASSLWTGTMGIEKLFF.

A single count supports this clone. The rearrangement links TRBV4-3 to TRBJ1-5, with a possible D match to TRBD1 (5 bases). CDR3 size: 15 residues. Trimming took off 3 bases at V and 5 bases at J, with 14 bases between the two ends. Germline CDR1 and CDR2: LGHNA and YSLEER. The CDR3 DNA sequence: TGCGCCAGCAGCCACGCACACAAGGGGCATCAGCCCCAGCATTTT. Encoded protein: CASSHAHKGHQPQHF.

This clone was found a few times. This chain uses TRBV5-6 with TRBJ1-1, with 8 bases matching TRBD1. The germline CDR1 and CDR2 sequences are SGHDT and YYEEEE. V trimming: 4 bases; J trimming: 1 base; junction bases outside the gene matches: 6. The CDR3 loop spans 15 amino acids. Here the CDR3 reads CASSPTGTGNTEAFF. CDR3 coding DNA: TGTGCCAGCAGCCCGACCGGGACAGGGAACACTGAAGCTTTCTTT.

The gene calls are TRBV6-5 and TRBJ1-2, with D possibly being TRBD1 (5 bases). Germline values: CDR1 MNHEY, CDR2 SVGAGI. This CDR3 region has 14 residues. V was shortened by 7 bases and J by 2 bases, with 14 bases between the two germline ends. CDR3 bases: TGTGCCAGCATTGCCGCAGGGCGGAACTATGGCTACACCTTC. Its protein is CASIAAGRNYGYTF.

This chain joins TRBV7-9 and TRBJ2-5, with D unclear. The J call may be wrong; the DNA end is better matched by TRBJ2-7. The CDR3 loop spans 12 amino acids. The germline gives CDR1 SEHNR, CDR2 FQNEAQ (reference sequence). CDR3 in DNA: TGTGCCAGCAGCCGGAGCTCCTACGAGCAGTACTTC. The encoded protein is CASSRSSYEQYF.

This clone showed up just once. The rearrangement joins TRBV5-8 to TRBJ1-2; 10 bases line up with TRBD1. The CDR3 extends over 15 amino acids. After removal of 1 base from V and 8 bases from J, the junction contained 8 bases not matched to a gene. CDR1 SGHTS and CDR2 YDEGEE come from the germline V gene. Written as DNA, the CDR3 is TGTGCCAGCAGCTTGAGGAGGGACAGGGGATTCGGCTACACCTTC. Protein product: CASSLRRDRGFGYTF.

The V call is TRBV6-5, the J call TRBJ1-2; D may be TRBD1 (5 bases). Deletions cut 2 bases from V and 7 bases from J, with 17 bases between. Germline V gives CDR1 MNHEY, CDR2 SVGAGI. The CDR3 totals 15 residues. Here the CDR3 DNA reads TGTGCCAGCAGTTACCGGAGCGGAGGGGCGAGTGGCTACACCTTC. Its translation is CASSYRSGGASGYTF.

The V and J genes are TRBV30 and TRBJ2-2, with D maybe TRBD1 (5 bases). CDR3 length: 13 amino acids. Per the germline V gene, CDR1 is GTSNPN and CDR2 is SVGIG (reference sequence). V lost 4 bases to trimming and J lost 2 bases, with 8 bases between them. The CDR3 protein is CAWTGQNTGELFF. As DNA, the CDR3 is TGTGCCTGGACAGGGCAAAACACCGGGGAGCTGTTTTTT.

The chain is built from TRBV10-3 and TRBJ1-5, with TRBD1 matching over 7 bases. V lost 10 bases and J lost 7; bases outside the gene matches: 7. CDR1 and CDR2 from the germline V gene are ENHRY and SYGVKD. The CDR3 loop spans 12 amino acids. The CDR3 nucleotides are TGTGCCACCGGGGACAGTATCCAGCCCCAGCATTTT. Amino acid sequence: CATGDSIQPQHF.

This chain connects TRBV5-1 to TRBJ1-3; D not certain. This CDR3 is 16 amino acids long. Trimming took 1 base from V and 0 from J, leaving 11 bases between them. CDR1 and CDR2 (germline): SGHRS, YFSETQ. Written as DNA, the CDR3 is TGCGCCAGCAGCTTGCGGGCGGGAGCCTCTGGAAACACCATATATTTT. Its translation is CASSLRAGASGNTIYF.

The CDR3 sequence: CASSHMQGGGGYTF. CDR3 in DNA: TGCGCCAGCAGCCACATGCAGGGGGGAGGTGGCTACACCTTC. The genes are TRBV4-3 and TRBJ1-2, with 7 positions matching TRBD1. With 3 bases clipped from V and 7 bases from J, the junction kept 8 bases outside the gene matches. Germline lookup yields CDR1 LGHNA and CDR2 YSLEER. The CDR3 has 14 residues.

This chain uses TRBV7-9 with TRBJ2-3, with a possible D match to TRBD2 (6 bases). In germline, CDR1 is SEHNR, CDR2 FQNEAQ (reference sequence). This CDR3 is built from 16 residues. The germline V and J ends were trimmed by 2 bases and 1 base, with 13 bases remaining between them. CDR3 region: CASSLTKGGGTDTQYF. The CDR3 nucleotides are TGTGCCAGCAGCTTAACAAAAGGAGGGGGCACAGATACGCAGTATTTT.

The rearrangement uses TRBV4-2 and TRBJ2-7; 9 bases are a match to TRBD1. J was trimmed by 3 bases and V by 0 bases; bases with no gene match: 6. The CDR3 is 16 amino acids. In germline, CDR1 is LGHNA, CDR2 YNFKEQ. The DNA for the CDR3 is TGTGCCAGCAGCCAAGAAGGGGGACAGGGATACTACGAGCAGTACTTC. It encodes CASSQEGGQGYYEQYF.

This clone was seen only a few times. The V gene is TRBV12-5, the J gene TRBJ2-5, with TRBD1 identical over 9 bases. Per germline, CDR1 LGHNT and CDR2 FRNRAP. The CDR3 runs to 14 residues. Germline trimming cut 6 bases from V and 5 bases from J; bases unmatched to any gene: 7. The DNA of the CDR3 is TGTGCTAGTGGCAGACAGGGGGGGGCCGAGACCCAGTACTTC. This encodes CASGRQGGAETQYF.

This clone showed up just once. This rearrangement joins TRBV14 to TRBJ2-7; the D gene is possibly TRBD2 (6 bases). V shed 4 bases and J shed 5 bases, with 18 bases lying between them. The CDR3 consists of 15 residues. Germline CDR1 SGHDN, CDR2 FVKESK. The CDR3 loop is CASSLGPGVLDEQYF. CDR3 sequence (DNA): TGTGCCAGCAGCCTAGGTCCGGGGGTGTTGGACGAGCAGTACTTC.

The V and J genes are TRBV6-1 and TRBJ1-1; D not certain. Germline CDR1 is MNHNS and CDR2 is SASEGT. This CDR3 comprises 13 residues. The V end lost 8 bases, the J end lost 6 bases, and 16 bases lay between the germline ends. In DNA, the CDR3 is TGTGCCAGCTCGTACGGAGGGTTGGCTGAAGCTTTCTTT. Its protein is CASSYGGLAEAFF.

The gene calls are TRBV5-1 and TRBJ2-3, with 9 bases that match TRBD1. The CDR3 runs to 15 residues. The ends lost 0 bases at V and 4 bases at J; junction bases unmatched: 3. The V gene's germline CDR1 is SGHRS and CDR2 YFSETQ. The CDR3 bases are TGCGCCAGCAGCTTGGCACAGGGGGCCTCAGATACGCAGTATTTT. Translating gives CASSLAQGASDTQYF.